The present entry profiles one T cell receptor (beta chain) with its context. Its target antigen remains unknown. No qualities accompany the bases; no much larger clone lies one base away. The data were obtained in a study of tumor-infiltrating lymphocytes in localized non-small cell lung cancer listed by TCRdb under 2021. For context, the study as a whole: The cohort covered several histologies, both smokers and never-smokers, and patients whose samples were collected after neoadjuvant chemotherapy. Resected tumor tissue and uninvolved lung tissue described as non-adjacent to the tumor were contributed by each patient, with both tissues obtained from the same patient. The same patients underwent several integrated assays, with TCR sequencing performed together with flow cytometry, multiplex immunofluorescence, RNA-seq, exome sequencing and proteomics. The overall ICON cohort was composed of about 150 surgical patients with localized non-small cell lung cancer whose tumors were resected. For under 65 patients, immunoSEQ T-cell fraction was compared between paired tumor and uninvolved lung.

The T-cell fraction in tumor and uninvolved lung tissue was obtained from TCR sequencing using the immunoSEQ assay. The paper's data handling went like this. For survival analysis, patients were divided into high (upper tertile) and low (lower two tertiles) T-cell fraction groups, which were compared by log-rank test. A signed-rank test was used to test differences in T-cell fraction between paired tumor and uninvolved lung samples. This immuneACCESS table, as held by TCRdb, lists in-frame sequences with V and J called but not all clones. Of the missing ones, under half trace to an unresolved V gene in checked studies; the others have no known cause. V and J calls and clone size come straight from that table; D and trimming were deduced from the DNA. The sample table lists thousands of clones, around 75% of them with a count of one. Less than 20% of the sample is held by the ten biggest clonotypes.

Broad study findings and their caveats: Consistent with immunofluorescence CD3 counts, TCRbeta sequencing supported greater T cell infiltration in tumors than in uninvolved lung tissue. Because different assays used different pieces of the same tissue, intratumor heterogeneity could not be separated from technical variation. The TCR-derived T-cell fraction showed no difference between the flow cytometry-defined immunotypes IM1 (good prognosis) and IM2 (poor prognosis). Since assay coverage differed from patient to patient depending on how much tissue was available, TCR sequencing was done for only a subset of the cohort.

ICON enrollment began in 2016, and the last patient was enrolled in September 2018. A subcohort of 76 patients provided fresh tumor and matched uninvolved tissue for in-depth immune analyses, with TCR sequencing among those analyses. TCR sequencing was performed on DNA isolated from bulk tissue, without cell sorting. The source is a human donor with non-small cell lung cancer. Sequenced material: uninvolved lung tissue not adjacent to the tumor.

The DNA sequence reads TGCGCCAGCTGCGAATATCGACAGGGGCCAACAGAAGCTTTCTTT. This translates into CASCEYRQGPTEAFF. In this chain, TRBV10-2 is recombined with TRBJ1-1, with 8 bases aligning to TRBD1. There are 15 amino acids in the CDR3, from cysteine to phenylalanine inclusive. Only the CDR3 portion is preserved as DNA: 45 bases, with reading frame beginning at the first base. The germline V gene gives CDR1 as WSHSY and CDR2 as SAAADI. Trimming leaves V shorter by 8 bases and J shorter by 8 bases, with the junction holding 16 bases beyond the gene matches.